This T cell receptor beta chain derives from a study of shared clonotypes between healthy human individuals. V lost 5 bases and J lost 8; bases outside the gene matches: 5. The CDR3 sequence is 13 residues long. Germline CDR1 reads SGHVS; CDR2 reads FQNEAQ. Profiled with immunoSEQ multiplex PCR; TCRdb holds only in-frame clones, not every one. The data hold some 2,000,000 clones, with 90% to 95% observed a single time. The V gene is TRBV7-8, the J gene TRBJ2-1; 8 bases map to TRBD1. This receptor was obtained from a man aged 18 to 30 in good health. The sequencing sample was made of naive CD4+ T cells sorted from blood. Stated subset: CD45RA+ positively selected. CDR3 in DNA: TGTGCCAGCAGCCTCGGACAGGGCTATGAGCAGTTCTTC. Translated: CASSLGQGYEQFF.